These T cell receptor beta chains were read from a single sample in a study of T cells in Graves' hyperthyroidism and ophthalmopathy. TCRdb re-analysed the multiplex PCR reads in MiXCR, keeping a single row per CDR3 protein. The data hold about 290,000 distinct CDR3 sequences, with 15% to 20% observed a single time. The sample consisted of blood. The origin of the receptors is a man aged 45 to 65 with Graves' ophthalmopathy. The CDR3 runs from the conserved cysteine through the conserved F or W. The D gene is left open where the match is weak. Clone size, where shown, is once, few, many, or a class for clones that have expanded.

J gene	clone size	V gene	D gene	CDR3 protein	CDR3 DNA
TRBJ1-5	many	TRBV7-8	TRBD1	CASSARQGASNQPQHF	TGTGCCAGCAGCGCGAGACAGGGGGCGAGCAATCAGCCCCAGCATTTT
TRBJ2-2	few	TRBV28	-	CASSGVGTGELFF	TGTGCCAGCTCTGGAGTTGGGACCGGGGAGCTGTTTTTT
TRBJ1-5	-	TRBV19	-	CATVELGRNQPQHF	TGTGCCACCGTGGAACTAGGGCGCAATCAGCCCCAGCATTTT
TRBJ1-5	few	TRBV5-5	-	CASSLDPVGNQPQHF	TGTGCCAGCAGCTTGGACCCCGTGGGCAATCAGCCCCAGCATTTT
TRBJ2-3	many	TRBV4-1	-	CASSQDVGRPQYF	TGCGCCAGCAGCCAAGATGTCGGGAGACCGCAGTATTTT
TRBJ2-7	few	TRBV5-1	TRBD1	CAKRQGAWEQYF	TGCGCCAAGAGACAGGGGGCATGGGAGCAGTACTTC
TRBJ2-6	-	TRBV28	TRBD2	CASSLGLAETSGANVLTF	TGTGCCAGCAGTTTAGGACTAGCGGAGACCTCTGGGGCCAACGTCCTGACTTTC
TRBJ2-7	-	TRBV28	-	CASSTHSEGALYEQYF	TGTGCCAGCAGTACCCATTCCGAAGGAGCTCTCTACGAGCAGTACTTC
TRBJ1-2	-	TRBV4-1	-	CASSQSVYNYGYTF	TGCGCCAGCAGCCAATCGGTGTATAACTATGGCTACACCTTC
TRBJ2-2	few	TRBV24-1	-	CATSDSGGPNTGELFF	TGTGCCACCAGTGATAGCGGCGGGCCCAACACCGGGGAGCTGTTTTTT
TRBJ1-4	many	TRBV7-9	-	CASSPNTGSTNEKLFF	TGTGCCAGCAGCCCGAACACAGGGTCGACTAATGAAAAACTGTTTTTT
TRBJ2-7	-	TRBV2	-	CASSLIRQTSYEQYF	TGTGCCAGCAGTCTAATACGACAAACCTCCTACGAGCAGTACTTC
TRBJ2-5	many	TRBV20-1	-	CSAIRTGETQYF	TGCAGTGCTATCCGGACCGGGGAGACCCAGTACTTC
TRBJ2-5	-	TRBV6-1	-	CASMGLQETQYF	TGTGCCAGCATGGGTCTCCAAGAGACCCAGTACTTC
TRBJ2-2	few	TRBV20-1	-	CSARDQPNTGELFF	TGCAGTGCTAGAGATCAACCGAACACCGGGGAGCTGTTTTTT
TRBJ1-2	many	TRBV3-1	TRBD1	CASSPSQGAYGYTF	TGTGCCAGCAGCCCCTCCCAGGGGGCCTATGGCTACACCTTC
TRBJ1-1	-	TRBV19	-	CASRKYQGTEAFF	TGTGCCAGTCGAAAATACCAGGGCACTGAAGCTTTCTTT
TRBJ1-1	-	TRBV18	TRBD1	CASSPLGTGGRNTEAFF	TGTGCCAGCTCACCCCTCGGGACAGGGGGTCGGAACACTGAAGCTTTCTTT
TRBJ2-3	-	TRBV24-1	-	CASRGGTPDTQYF	TGTGCCTCACGCGGCGGGACTCCAGATACGCAGTATTTT
TRBJ1-4	many	TRBV28	TRBD1	CASSAAGTDNEKLFF	TGTGCCAGCAGTGCGGCTGGGACAGATAATGAAAAACTGTTTTTT
TRBJ2-5	-	TRBV12-3/TRBV12-4	-	CASGPSLQETQYF	TGTGCCAGCGGCCCTAGCCTCCAAGAGACCCAGTACTTC
TRBJ2-1	many	TRBV27	TRBD2	CASSLGSGGYNEQFF	TGTGCCAGCAGTTTAGGGAGCGGGGGTTACAATGAGCAGTTCTTC
TRBJ1-6	-	TRBV28	TRBD1	CASSLEGADSPLHF	TGTGCCAGCAGTTTAGAGGGGGCGGATTCACCCCTCCACTTT
TRBJ2-7	few	TRBV12-3/TRBV12-4	-	CASTERNTYEQYF	TGTGCCTCTACCGAGCGGAACACCTACGAGCAGTACTTC
TRBJ2-1	few	TRBV7-6	-	CASSYPSPRDEQFF	TGTGCCAGCAGCTACCCCTCCCCAAGGGATGAGCAGTTCTTC
TRBJ2-2	few	TRBV28	-	CASSFTTGELFF	TGTGCCAGCAGTTTCACCACCGGGGAGCTGTTTTTT
TRBJ2-1	-	TRBV6-1	TRBD2	CASSWATSGKYNEQFF	TGTGCCAGCAGCTGGGCTACTAGCGGGAAATACAATGAGCAGTTCTTC